The following is a T cell receptor (beta chain) sequence with its context. The data are from a study of metastatic and nonmetastatic thyroid tumors. Thyroid surgery was performed in patients who had received no treatment beforehand. Per the original data handling: Differences in CDR3 between clinicopathological groups were drawn on to build a classifier intended to discriminate distant-metastatic papillary thyroid cancer patients. TCRdb reanalyzed the PCR reads via MiXCR. V and J calls and clone size were set by TCRdb, not the authors. The data contain about 27,000 clones, under 30% of them singletons. The CDR3 length is 19 residues. Germline CDR1 reads SGHAT; CDR2 reads FQDESV (reference sequence). Trimming at V came to 5 bases and at J to 4 bases, leaving 15 bases not matched to a gene.

Sample: blood. The chain links TRBV11-1 to TRBJ2-5, with TRBD2 matching 14 bases. The TCR was taken from a female donor with papillary thyroid cancer or a benign thyroid nodule (not recorded which). Some clones in this sample may be carry-over from other donors' samples. This CDR3 is CASSVPAGTSGSIAETQYF. CDR3 coding DNA: TGTGCCAGCAGCGTACCTGCGGGGACTAGCGGGAGTATTGCAGAGACCCAGTACTTC.